This T cell receptor (beta chain) comes out of a study of CD8 T cells in ankylosing spondylitis. It was by quantitative 5'-RACE with molecular barcodes that TCR beta libraries were made. One entry per CDR3 protein results from TCRdb running MiXCR on the 5' RACE reads. The repertoire holds more than 600,000 distinct CDR3 sequences, with roughly 19% as singletons. Study outcomes and limitations: Reported data indicate significant enrichment of disease-linked clones within matched ankylosing spondylitis synovial fluid. There was a TCR beta motif, made of eight highly homologous variants, that appeared characteristic of ankylosing spondylitis blood.

This clonotype showed up just a few times. No antigen is known for it. Trimming pared 5 bases from V and 0 bases from J, leaving 8 bases between. This CDR3 has 13 residues. This rearrangement joins TRBV12-3 or TRBV12-4 to TRBJ2-7; D is undetermined. Material: blood, either unsorted or a sorted T cell fraction (not recorded which). The receptor's source is a male donor with ankylosing spondylitis. CDR3 sequence (DNA): TGTGCCAGCAGTCCGGCCAACTCCTACGAGCAGTACTTC. It encodes CASSPANSYEQYF.